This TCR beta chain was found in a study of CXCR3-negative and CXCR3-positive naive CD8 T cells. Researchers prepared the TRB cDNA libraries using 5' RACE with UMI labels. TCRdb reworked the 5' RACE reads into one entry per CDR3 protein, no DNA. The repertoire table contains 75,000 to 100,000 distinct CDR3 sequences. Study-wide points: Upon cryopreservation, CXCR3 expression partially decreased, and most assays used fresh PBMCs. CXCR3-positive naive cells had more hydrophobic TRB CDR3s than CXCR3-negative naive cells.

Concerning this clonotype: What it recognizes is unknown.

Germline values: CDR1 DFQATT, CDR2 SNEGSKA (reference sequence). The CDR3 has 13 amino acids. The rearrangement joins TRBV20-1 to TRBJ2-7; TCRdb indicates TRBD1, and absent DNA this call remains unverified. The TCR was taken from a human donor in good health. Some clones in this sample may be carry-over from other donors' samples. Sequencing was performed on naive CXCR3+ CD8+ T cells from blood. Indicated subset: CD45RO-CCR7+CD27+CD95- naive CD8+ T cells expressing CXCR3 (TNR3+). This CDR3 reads CSARRDRLYEQYF.